A single sample is the source of the 32 T cell receptor beta chains below, sequenced in a study of vaccination effects on CD4 cells after COVID-19. No antigen is known for these receptors. Generated by immunoSEQ multiplex PCR, the TCRdb table keeps only in-frame clones and is missing some. The table has roughly 55,000 clones, about 73% seen once; the top ten hold 2%. With the ViraFEST assay, the study expanded antigen-specific CD4+ T cells using viral peptide pools, then sequenced them. Cells that had been cultured for roughly 9 days were the source of isolated CD4+ T cells. As their vaccination, participants received two doses of either BNT162b2 or mRNA-1273. The specimen comprised CD4+ T cells from PBMCs cultured with HCoV-OC43 spike peptides, sampled after COVID-19 vaccination. Subset meaning: HCoV-OC43 spike overlapping peptide pool stimulation. The receptors stem from a human donor who received a COVID-19 vaccine.

The rearrangement links TRBV9 to TRBJ1-3; no clear D. With 5 bases removed from V and 0 bases from J, the gap between germline ends came to 9 bases. CDR3 length: 14 residues. Looked up from germline, CDR1 is SGDLS and CDR2 is YYNGEE. The DNA for the CDR3 is TGTGCCAGCAGTTCCGCGAGCTCTGGAAACACCATATATTTT. This gives the protein CASSSASSGNTIYF.

The genes are TRBV5-1 and TRBJ2-7, with TRBD2 as a possible D gene (6 bases). This CDR3 is 14 amino acids long. Trimming cost V 1 base and J 4 bases, with 12 bases left between them. Germline CDR1 SGHRS, CDR2 YFSETQ. CDR3 in DNA: TGCGCCAGCAGCTTGCGGGGGTTGGAATACGAGCAGTACGTC. Protein sequence: CASSLRGLEYEQYV.

This chain uses TRBV12-5 with TRBJ2-2, with D hard to call. CDR3 length: 15 residues. Germline assignment: CDR1 LGHNT and CDR2 FRNRAP. V lost 2 bases and J lost 0, with 7 bases in between. CDR3 nucleotide sequence: TGTGCTAGTGGTTTGCAGATTACGAACACCGGGGAGCTGTTTTTT. As protein: CASGLQITNTGELFF.

The chain employs TRBV5-1 and TRBJ2-3, with D perhaps TRBD1 (6 bases). CDR1 is SGHRS, CDR2 YFSETQ, per germline. V lost 4 bases to trimming and J lost 1 base, with 16 bases between them. This CDR3 contains 16 residues. CDR3 sequence reads: CASSREGDPGTDTQYF. CDR3 nucleotide sequence: TGCGCCAGCAGCCGAGAGGGGGATCCTGGCACAGATACGCAGTATTTT.

The chain links TRBV29-1 to TRBJ1-4, with 8 bases that match TRBD1. V dropped 5 bases and J dropped 6; count of bases not matched to a gene: 5. CDR3 size: 13 residues. Germline CDR1 SQVTM, CDR2 ANQGSEA. In DNA form, the CDR3 reads TGCAGCGTTACAGGGGGTGGGTATGAAAAACTGTTTTTT. Protein product: CSVTGGGYEKLFF.

J is TRBJ2-3 and V is TRBV7-3, with a tentative D call TRBD2 (6 bases). The length of the CDR3 is 15 residues. Trimming removed 5 bases at V and 0 bases at J, with 12 bases between. Germline V CDR1 and CDR2: SGHTA, FQGTGA. The CDR3 loop reads CASSAGGLSTDTQYF. CDR3 nucleotides: TGTGCCAGCAGCGCCGGGGGACTGAGCACAGATACGCAGTATTTT.

This chain joins TRBV6-5 and TRBJ1-1, with a tentative D call TRBD1 (6 bases). In germline, CDR1 is MNHEY, CDR2 SVGAGI. The CDR3 is made up of 15 amino acids. The V gene lost 0 bases and the J gene lost 4 bases, with 12 bases spanning the gap. The CDR3 loop reads CASSYSRGRGTEAFF. The CDR3 nucleotides are TGTGCCAGCAGTTACTCGAGGGGGAGAGGCACTGAAGCTTTCTTT.

The rearrangement links TRBV5-1 to TRBJ2-3, with D perhaps matching TRBD1 (5 bases). Trimming took 3 bases from V and 9 from J, leaving 11 bases between them. Germline lookup yields CDR1 SGHRS and CDR2 YFSETQ. The CDR3 is 12 residues long. This chain's CDR3 is CASSWSGNTQYF. CDR3 coding DNA: TGCGCCAGCAGCTGGTCAGGGAACACGCAGTATTTT.

The V and J genes are TRBV6-5 and TRBJ1-2; D perhaps matches TRBD1 (6 bases). The CDR3 is 14 amino acids. V was cut by 3 bases and J by 8 bases, with 16 bases left in between. From germline, CDR1 is MNHEY and CDR2 SVGAGI. CDR3 protein: CASSYSAGAQGYTF. The CDR3, as DNA: TGTGCCAGCAGTTATTCGGCAGGGGCACAGGGCTACACCTTC.

The V and J genes are TRBV4-1 and TRBJ2-5, with 8 bases aligning to TRBD1. The CDR3 covers 15 residues. Germline V gives CDR1 MGHRA, CDR2 YSYEKL. The V segment lost 2 bases and the J segment 2 bases; nucleotides outside the gene matches: 4. CDR3 in amino acids: CASSQFGQGQETQYF. The CDR3 bases are TGCGCCAGCAGCCAATTCGGACAGGGTCAAGAGACCCAGTACTTC.

The CDR3 sequence is CASSSQDRGYYGYTF. The CDR3 bases are TGTGCCAGCAGTTCCCAGGACAGGGGGTACTATGGCTACACCTTC. The chain is built from TRBV6-5 and TRBJ1-2; 10 bases line up with TRBD1. The V gene's germline CDR1 is MNHEY and CDR2 SVGAGI. The CDR3 is 15 residues long. With 4 bases clipped from V and 3 bases from J, the junction kept 5 bases outside the gene matches.

The chain combines TRBV19 with TRBJ2-1; the D is unclear. This CDR3 spans 13 amino acids. The V end lost 3 bases, the J end lost 8 bases, and 11 bases lay between the germline ends. The V gene's germline CDR1 is LNHDA and CDR2 SQIVND (reference sequence). CDR3 sequence (DNA): TGTGCCAGTAGTATCGACCGCGGCGATGAGCAGTTCTTC. Encoded protein: CASSIDRGDEQFF.

This chain uses TRBV14 with TRBJ1-2; no definite D call. V was shortened by 6 bases and J by 1 base, with 9 bases between the two germline ends. The germline V gene encodes CDR1 SGHDN and CDR2 FVKESK. CDR3 size: 13 residues. In DNA, the CDR3 is TGTGCCAGCAGTCCTGGACGTAACTATGGCTACACCTTC. Translated, it gives CASSPGRNYGYTF.

The rearrangement uses TRBV15 and TRBJ1-4; 7 bases are a match to TRBD1. CDR1 and CDR2 from the germline V gene are LNHNV and YYDKDF (reference sequence). The CDR3 is made up of 16 amino acids. Trimming took 0 bases from V and 3 from J; bases not matched to a gene: 4. The CDR3 DNA sequence: TGTGCCACCAGCAGAGATCTTCAGGGGGCTAATGAAAAACTGTTTTTT. Protein: CATSRDLQGANEKLFF.

This clone was picked up one time. The chain employs TRBV28 and TRBJ1-2; tentative D call: TRBD1 (6 bases). The CDR3 spans 15 residues. The V gene lost 5 bases and the J gene lost 3 bases, with 16 bases spanning the gap. CDR1 and CDR2 from the germline V gene are MDHEN and SYDVKM. As DNA, the CDR3 is TGTGCCAGCAGTCCAGCAGGGGTCCAGGACTATGGCTACACCTTC. This translates into CASSPAGVQDYGYTF.

The V gene is TRBV30, the J gene TRBJ2-3; tentatively, D is TRBD2 (6 bases). The CDR3 is 14 amino acids. Looked up from germline, CDR1 is GTSNPN and CDR2 is SVGIG (reference sequence). Trimming left V 5 bases short and J 2 bases short, with 14 bases between. Here the CDR3 reads CAWGWGGDTDTQYF. The CDR3, as DNA: TGTGCCTGGGGCTGGGGCGGGGACACAGATACGCAGTATTTT.

The rearrangement joins TRBV6-2 or TRBV6-3 to TRBJ2-2; a weak D match, TRBD1 (6 bases). CDR3 length equals 15 residues. Between the trimmed V and J ends, which lost 6 bases and 6 bases, there was a span of 17 bases. Germline values: CDR1 MNHEY, CDR2 SVGEGT. Written as DNA, the CDR3 is TGTGCCAGCAGCAAGCCTACCACAGGGCCCGGGGAGCTGTTTTTT. Encoded protein: CASSKPTTGPGELFF.

This chain uses TRBV6-6 with TRBJ1-5; D call uncertain. From germline, CDR1 is MNHNY and CDR2 SVGAGI (reference sequence). The length of the CDR3 is 14 residues. Trimming shortened V by 2 bases and J by 6 bases, and 11 bases separated the two germline ends. This CDR3 is CASSYKGEGQPQHF. The CDR3 DNA is TGTGCCAGCAGTTACAAGGGAGAAGGTCAGCCCCAGCATTTT.

The chain carries TRBV2 and TRBJ1-6; no reliable D call. V lost 7 bases, J lost 0 bases, and 16 bases lay in between. Germline loops: CDR1 SNHLY, CDR2 FYNNEI. The CDR3 length is 17 residues. The CDR3 DNA reads TGTGCCAGCACTTTACATAGCCCTAGCTCCTATAATTCACCCCTCCACTTT. Its protein is CASTLHSPSSYNSPLHF.

The J gene is TRBJ1-1, the V gene TRBV12-3 or TRBV12-4, with a weak D call TRBD1 (6 bases). The CDR3 contains 13 residues. The V end was cut by 4 bases, the J end by 5 bases, with 11 bases between. The CDR3 DNA follows: TGTGCCAGCAGTTCTCGGAGGGGGACTGAAGCTTTCTTT. It encodes CASSSRRGTEAFF.

The V gene is TRBV19, the J gene TRBJ1-3; D possibly corresponds to TRBD1 (5 bases). The CDR3 has 18 amino acids. Germline CDR1 reads LNHDA; CDR2 reads SQIVND (reference sequence). Trimming cost V 3 bases and J 0 bases, with 18 bases left between them. CDR3 DNA: TGTGCCAGTAGTATCTCAATGGGGGACCATCGCTCTGGAAACACCATATATTTT. This encodes CASSISMGDHRSGNTIYF.

The chain carries TRBV4-1 and TRBJ2-5; 11 positions match TRBD1. The CDR3 has 15 residues. Germline CDR1 and CDR2: MGHRA and YSYEKL. V lost 4 bases and J lost 5; bases outside the gene matches: 6. The CDR3 DNA reads as TGCGCCAGCAGCCCGGGGACAGGGGGTTATGAGACCCAGTACTTC. Translation gives CASSPGTGGYETQYF.

The chain links TRBV7-8 to TRBJ2-5; TRBD2 might be the D (6 bases). Germline V gene sequence: CDR1 SGHVS, CDR2 FQNEAQ. V was trimmed by 5 bases and J by 5 bases, leaving 9 bases between them. The CDR3 loop spans 12 amino acids. CDR3 DNA: TGTGCCAGCAGCGGGGACTCGGAGACCCAGTACTTC. Its protein is CASSGDSETQYF.

J is TRBJ2-1 and V is TRBV7-8; a possible D gene is TRBD2 (5 bases). The CDR3 consists of 13 residues. Germline assignment: CDR1 SGHVS and CDR2 FQNEAQ. The V gene lost 0 bases and the J gene lost 5 bases, with 5 bases spanning the gap. The CDR3 loop reads CASSLAGNNEQFF. The DNA for the CDR3 is TGTGCCAGCAGCTTAGCCGGGAACAATGAGCAGTTCTTC.

A note on this clone: The same CDR3 is also encoded by other DNA sequences in this sample. The chain recombines TRBV5-1 with TRBJ2-1; the match to TRBD2 covers 7 bases. The CDR3 is made up of 15 amino acids. With V trimmed by 0 bases and J by 0 bases, 0 bases remained unmatched. Germline CDR1 SGHRS, CDR2 YFSETQ. CDR3 sequence: CASSLGGGSYNEQFF. CDR3 DNA: TGCGCCAGCAGCTTGGGCGGGGGCTCCTACAATGAGCAGTTCTTC. The variable domain in full, completed from reference TRBV5-1 and TRBJ2-1, reads KAGVTQTPRYLIKTRGQQVTLSCSPISGHRSVSWYQQTPGQGLQFLFEYFSETQRNKGNFPGRFSGRQFSNSRSEMNVSTLELGDSALYLCASSLGGGSYNEQFFGPGTRLTVL.

The chain links TRBV20-1 to TRBJ1-5, with TRBD1 matching over 9 bases. V trimming: 6 bases; J trimming: 16 bases; junction bases outside the gene matches: 10. This CDR3 comprises 11 residues. Germline lookup yields CDR1 DFQATT and CDR2 SNEGSKA (reference sequence). The CDR3 here is CSAEYRGRFHF. CDR3 bases: TGCAGTGCCGAATACAGGGGGCGATTCCATTTT.

This clone appeared a single time. V is TRBV7-8 and J is TRBJ2-4; TRBD1 aligns across 7 bases. The CDR3 is 12 residues long. CDR1 and CDR2 (germline): SGHVS, FQNEAQ. V dropped 5 bases and J dropped 13; count of bases not matched to a gene: 8. This chain's CDR3 is CASSPDRVGQYF. The CDR3 DNA is TGTGCCAGCAGCCCCGACAGGGTTGGCCAGTACTTC.

This clone has only a few counts. J is TRBJ1-3 and V is TRBV18; 7 positions match TRBD1. J lost 0 bases, V lost 3 bases, and 2 bases had no gene match. This CDR3 spans 15 amino acids. Germline V lookup: CDR1 KGHSH, CDR2 LQKENI. The CDR3 loop is CASSPGQYSGNTIYF. The CDR3 region has the DNA TGTGCCAGCTCACCGGGACAGTACTCTGGAAACACCATATATTTT.

The chain has TRBV6-5 and TRBJ1-2; D gene unclear. Trimming stripped 4 bases from V and 5 bases from J, with 8 bases between. CDR1 and CDR2 from the germline V gene are MNHEY and SVGAGI. The CDR3 consists of 12 residues. CDR3 DNA sequence: TGTGCCAGCAGTTTATCGGAGTATGGCTACACCTTC. Protein: CASSLSEYGYTF.

The chain is built from TRBV11-3 and TRBJ2-1; 10 bases are a match to TRBD1. V lost 5 bases, J lost 5 bases, and 9 bases stayed unmatched. This CDR3 has 16 residues. CDR1 and CDR2 from the germline V gene are SGHNT and YENEEA. DNA for the CDR3: TGTGCCAGCAGCCAAGGGACAGGGGTTGGGAACAATGAGCAGTTCTTC. It specifies CASSQGTGVGNNEQFF.

The chain carries TRBV27 and TRBJ1-5; D unresolved. V was shortened by 4 bases and J by 7 bases, with 14 bases between the two germline ends. The germline CDR1 and CDR2 sequences are MNHEY and SMNVEV (reference sequence). This CDR3 contains 14 residues. The CDR3 DNA is TGTGCCAGCAGTTCCGGACGGATTGGACAGCCCCAGCATTTT. Encoded protein: CASSSGRIGQPQHF.

The chain uses TRBV10-1 and TRBJ1-2; tentatively, D is TRBD1 (6 bases). Germline CDR1 WNHNN, CDR2 SYGVQD (reference sequence). CDR3 length: 18 amino acids. Trimming shortened V by 5 bases and J by 2 bases, and 24 bases separated the two germline ends. The CDR3: CASSTHQRTVQGNYGYTF. The CDR3 DNA sequence: TGCGCCAGCAGTACCCACCAAAGGACAGTTCAGGGGAACTATGGCTACACCTTC.